One sample yielded the 29 T cell receptor beta chains listed below, sequenced in a study of T cell responses to AZD1222 COVID-19 vaccine. The protocol was immunoSEQ multiplex PCR, while the TCRdb copy is restricted to in-frame clones and leaves out a portion. The data contain over 140,000 clones, roughly 89% of them seen just once; the ten biggest clones take up roughly 5%. The specimen comprised peripheral blood, sampled on day 0 of AZD1222 vaccination. These receptors originate from an adult in good health.

The genes are TRBV5-6 and TRBJ1-4; 12 bases map to TRBD1. J was trimmed by 7 bases and V by 1 base; bases with no gene match: 11. The CDR3 loop spans 18 amino acids. The germline CDR1 and CDR2 sequences are SGHDT and YYEEEE. The CDR3 bases are TGTGCCAGCAGCTTGCGAGCCCGGGACAGGGGGCAGCGTGAAAAACTGTTTTTT. This sequence encodes CASSLRARDRGQREKLFF.

The rearrangement joins TRBV5-5 to TRBJ1-3; 8 positions agree with TRBD1. Germline-derived CDR1 and CDR2 are SGHKS and YYEKEE (reference sequence). J lost 0 bases, V lost 5 bases, and 7 bases had no gene match. This CDR3 spans 16 amino acids. The CDR3 protein is CASSIPGQASGNTIYF. The CDR3, as DNA: TGTGCCAGCAGTATTCCGGGACAGGCCTCTGGAAACACCATATATTTT.

The rearrangement uses TRBV28 and TRBJ1-2; D gene uncertain. Germline-derived CDR1 and CDR2 are MDHEN and SYDVKM. The CDR3 is made up of 13 amino acids. V was cut by 6 bases and J by 4 bases, with 12 bases left in between. CDR3 sequence reads: CASRFAAVYGYTF. The DNA for the CDR3 is TGTGCCAGCAGGTTCGCGGCGGTCTATGGCTACACCTTC.

The rearrangement links TRBV5-8 to TRBJ2-6; D is possibly TRBD1 (6 bases). The CDR3 sequence is 16 residues long. V gave up 1 base and J gave up 4 bases, with 12 bases separating them. In germline, CDR1 is SGHTS, CDR2 YDEGEE. CDR3 protein: CASSLKTGAGANVLTF. The CDR3 DNA reads TGTGCCAGCAGCTTGAAGACAGGAGCGGGGGCCAACGTCCTGACTTTC.

This clone has a handful of counts. This chain joins TRBV2 and TRBJ1-5; D is undetermined. The CDR3 is 15 residues long. V lost 4 bases and J lost 2, with 12 bases in between. Germline loops: CDR1 SNHLY, CDR2 FYNNEI. This chain's CDR3 is CASSGTQRGNQPQHF. CDR3 DNA sequence: TGTGCCAGCAGTGGGACCCAGCGGGGCAATCAGCCCCAGCATTTT.

The V and J genes are TRBV10-3 and TRBJ1-4; TRBD1 might be the D (5 bases). The CDR3 totals 16 residues. Germline CDR1 is ENHRY and CDR2 is SYGVKD. V was trimmed by 5 bases and J by 1 base, leaving 14 bases between them. The CDR3 bases are TGTGCCATCAGTCGTAGCGGGGGGAGAACTAATGAAAAACTGTTTTTT. It codes for CAISRSGGRTNEKLFF.

V gene TRBV3-1 (or the pseudogene TRBV3-2) combines with J gene TRBJ1-1; no reliable D call. V was clipped by 1 base and J by 9 bases, with 9 bases between them. Germline CDR1 LGHDT, CDR2 YNNKEL (reference sequence). The CDR3 loop spans 12 amino acids. The CDR3 reads CASSQAGSKAFF. Here the CDR3 DNA reads TGTGCCAGCAGCCAAGCTGGGAGTAAAGCTTTCTTT.

The rearrangement uses TRBV21-1 and TRBJ2-7; the DNA was not used to check the table's D call, TRBD1. TRBV21-1 has pseudogene status. This CDR3 is built from 13 residues. The CDR3 sequence: CASPGTGSYEQYF. CDR3 sequence (DNA): TGTGCCAGCCCCGGGACAGGTTCCTACGAGCAGTACTTC.

This CDR3 reads CASSFDGTPYEQYF. The CDR3, as DNA: TGTGCCAGCAGTTTCGACGGGACCCCTTACGAGCAGTACTTC. The chain recombines TRBV28 with TRBJ2-7; D assignment may be TRBD1 or TRBD2 (5 bases each). Trimming pared 3 bases from V and 4 bases from J, leaving 13 bases between. The germline gives CDR1 MDHEN, CDR2 SYDVKM. The CDR3 contains 14 residues.

This chain connects TRBV11-1 to TRBJ2-1; TRBD1 agrees at 7 bases. The CDR3 sequence is 16 residues long. The J segment lost 0 bases and the V segment lost 7 bases, leaving 9 bases of the junction unmatched. Per the germline V gene, CDR1 is SGHAT and CDR2 is FQDESV (reference sequence). CDR3 coding DNA: TGTGCCAGCAACCTGGGACAGTCTGTCTCCTACAATGAGCAGTTCTTC. As protein: CASNLGQSVSYNEQFF. The complete variable domain, with remaining parts taken from reference TRBV11-1 and TRBJ2-1, reads EAEVAQSPRYKITEKSQAVAFWCDPISGHATLYWYRQILGQGPELLVQFQDESVVDDSQLPKDRFSAERLKGVDSTLKIQPAELGDSAMYLCASNLGQSVSYNEQFFGPGTRLTVL.

The chain employs TRBV20-1 and TRBJ2-5, with 7 bases fitting TRBD1. CDR1 DFQATT and CDR2 SNEGSKA come from the germline V gene (reference sequence). This CDR3 is 14 amino acids long. Trimming took 3 bases from V and 5 from J; bases not matched to a gene: 9. For the CDR3, the DNA is TGCAGTGCTAGTGAGGGGGCGAGTTTTGAGACCCAGTACTTC. Residues: CSASEGASFETQYF.

V is TRBV6-1 and J is TRBJ1-2; no clear D gene. Germline values: CDR1 MNHNS, CDR2 SASEGT. CDR3 size: 17 residues. Between the trimmed V and J ends, which lost 2 bases and 7 bases, there was a span of 23 bases. This CDR3 is CASSEPTDRFSFFGYTF. CDR3 nucleotide sequence: TGTGCCAGCAGTGAACCCACGGACCGTTTTTCTTTCTTTGGCTACACCTTC.

The rearrangement joins TRBV14 to TRBJ2-1; 10 bases map to TRBD1. V was pared by 1 base and J by 2 bases, with 2 bases of the junction left unmatched. Germline V CDR1 and CDR2: SGHDN, FVKESK. CDR3 size: 16 residues. The CDR3, as DNA: TGTGCCAGCAGCCAAGTCGGACAGGGGGCCTACAATGAGCAGTTCTTC. Translating it yields CASSQVGQGAYNEQFF.

This chain links TRBV15 with TRBJ2-7; 12 bases match TRBD1. From germline, CDR1 is LNHNV and CDR2 YYDKDF (reference sequence). Trimming at V came to 5 bases and at J to 0 bases, leaving 11 bases not matched to a gene. The CDR3 is 18 amino acids. CDR3 DNA: TGTGCCACCAGCGGCCGGGACAGGGGGCTACTCTTCTCCTACGAGCAGTACTTC. Residues: CATSGRDRGLLFSYEQYF.

The table lists this clone with a few counts. V is TRBV2 and J is TRBJ2-6; 9 bases match TRBD1. The V gene's germline CDR1 is SNHLY and CDR2 FYNNEI. This CDR3 spans 14 amino acids. The V gene end was trimmed by 6 bases and the J gene end by 4 bases; junction bases not matched to a gene: 1. The CDR3: CASRQGAGANVLTF. CDR3 sequence (DNA): TGTGCCAGCAGACAGGGGGCCGGGGCCAACGTCCTGACTTTC.

The V gene is TRBV6-5, the J gene TRBJ1-4, with 9 bases fitting TRBD1. Trimming cost V 2 bases and J 8 bases; bases outside gene matches: 9. CDR3 length: 16 residues. Per germline, CDR1 MNHEY and CDR2 SVGAGI. CDR3 in amino acids: CASSYASGTGNEKLFF. The CDR3 coding sequence is TGTGCCAGCAGTTACGCCTCCGGGACAGGGAACGAAAAACTGTTTTTT.

The chain recombines TRBV6-5 with TRBJ1-1; unclear D gene. Trimming removed 8 bases at V and 5 bases at J, with 15 bases between. Germline V gives CDR1 MNHEY, CDR2 SVGAGI. CDR3 length equals 13 residues. The CDR3 protein is CASSGGPNTEAFF. As DNA, the CDR3 is TGTGCCAGCTCGGGAGGACCGAATACTGAAGCTTTCTTT.

CDR3 amino acids: CASSRQGADYGYTF. CDR3 DNA: TGTGCCAGCAGTCGGCAGGGCGCGGACTATGGCTACACCTTC. The V gene is TRBV2, the J gene TRBJ1-2; possible D gene TRBD1, 5 bases. The CDR3 is 14 residues long. Between the trimmed V and J ends, which lost 5 bases and 3 bases, there was a span of 13 bases. Germline loops: CDR1 SNHLY, CDR2 FYNNEI.

The chain has TRBV19 and TRBJ2-1; 8 nucleotides agree with TRBD2. V shed 6 bases, J shed 5 bases, and the junction held 15 bases outside the gene matches. Germline V gene sequence: CDR1 LNHDA, CDR2 SQIVND (reference sequence). The CDR3 loop spans 17 amino acids. CDR3 amino acids: CASSQALPGLVNNEQFF. The CDR3, as DNA: TGTGCCAGTAGCCAAGCTTTACCGGGACTAGTTAACAATGAGCAGTTCTTC.

The chain couples TRBV6-5 to TRBJ2-1; 9 nucleotides match TRBD2. The germline V gene encodes CDR1 MNHEY and CDR2 SVGAGI. The CDR3 is 14 amino acids. The V segment lost 4 bases and the J segment 9 bases; nucleotides outside the gene matches: 7. The chain's CDR3 is CASSSSGEVSEQFF. CDR3 sequence (DNA): TGTGCCAGCAGTTCTAGCGGGGAAGTAAGTGAGCAGTTCTTC.

The chain links TRBV29-1 to TRBJ1-2, with 8 positions matching TRBD1. This CDR3 is built from 12 residues. V was clipped by 5 bases and J by 3 bases; unmatched bases: 2. The germline CDR1 and CDR2 sequences are SQVTM and ANQGSEA. This CDR3 reads CSVRGQDYGYTF. CDR3 nucleotide sequence: TGCAGCGTTCGGGGACAGGACTATGGCTACACCTTC.

This chain links TRBV6-5 with TRBJ1-6; D unclear. CDR3 length: 15 amino acids. The germline V gene encodes CDR1 MNHEY and CDR2 SVGAGI. The V and J ends lost 0 bases and 6 bases respectively, with 9 bases between them. The DNA for the CDR3 is TGTGCCAGCAGTTACTCTCAGACGCCTAATTCACCCCTCCACTTT. This gives the protein CASSYSQTPNSPLHF.

The chain couples TRBV6-5 to TRBJ1-2, with 8 bases fitting TRBD1. J was trimmed by 4 bases and V by 0 bases; bases with no gene match: 1. The germline V gene has CDR1 MNHEY and CDR2 SVGAGI. The CDR3 totals 14 residues. The DNA for the CDR3 is TGTGCCAGCAGTTACTCGACAGGGGCCTATGGCTACACCTTC. Protein product: CASSYSTGAYGYTF.

The rearrangement links TRBV6-1 to TRBJ1-1; perhaps TRBD1 as D (6 bases). Trimming stripped 10 bases from V and 4 bases from J, with 19 bases between. Germline lookup yields CDR1 MNHNS and CDR2 SASEGT. This CDR3 has 14 residues. The CDR3 region is CATSGGGRVTEAFF. Written as DNA, the CDR3 is TGTGCCACCTCGGGCGGGGGGCGAGTCACTGAAGCTTTCTTT.

This clone has only a few counts. The CDR3 region has the DNA TGCGCCAGCAGCCGGTTGGGGGCACAGAATGAAAAACTGTTTTTT. Residues: CASSRLGAQNEKLFF. V is TRBV5-1 and J is TRBJ1-4; D is perhaps TRBD1 (6 bases). In germline, CDR1 is SGHRS, CDR2 YFSETQ. The CDR3 consists of 15 residues. Deletions cut 4 bases from V and 5 bases from J, with 15 bases between. The full variable domain, completed using reference TRBV5-1 and TRBJ1-4, is KAGVTQTPRYLIKTRGQQVTLSCSPISGHRSVSWYQQTPGQGLQFLFEYFSETQRNKGNFPGRFSGRQFSNSRSEMNVSTLELGDSALYLCASSRLGAQNEKLFFGSGTQLSVL.

The V call is TRBV19, the J call TRBJ2-7; 9 nucleotides align to TRBD2. The CDR3 is 16 residues long. Germline CDR1 reads LNHDA; CDR2 reads SQIVND (reference sequence). V trimming: 5 bases; J trimming: 6 bases; junction bases outside the gene matches: 14. The CDR3 coding sequence is TGTGCCAGTAGTTTCACAGGTAGCGGGAGAGCGTTCGAGCAGTACTTC. Its translation is CASSFTGSGRAFEQYF.

The chain links TRBV28 to TRBJ2-5; unclear D gene. Germline lookup yields CDR1 MDHEN and CDR2 SYDVKM. The CDR3 is made up of 10 amino acids. The V gene lost 8 bases and the J gene lost 5 bases, with 6 bases spanning the gap. In DNA form, the CDR3 reads TGTGCCAGCCAGGAGGAGACCCAGTACTTC. Its translation: CASQEETQYF.

This clone was counted once. J is TRBJ2-5 and V is TRBV7-2; 11 nucleotides match TRBD2. This CDR3 comprises 16 residues. V gave up 4 bases and J gave up 2 bases; unmatched junction bases: 6. Germline CDR1 is SGHTA and CDR2 is FQGNSA. CDR3 residues: CASSSIAGGPQETQYF. Written as DNA, the CDR3 is TGTGCCAGCAGCTCGATAGCGGGAGGGCCGCAAGAGACCCAGTACTTC.

This chain connects TRBV28 to TRBJ1-2; no firm D call. Germline CDR1 reads MDHEN; CDR2 reads SYDVKM. V was clipped by 3 bases and J by 2 bases, with 10 bases between them. The CDR3 loop spans 14 amino acids. The CDR3 DNA sequence: TGTGCCAGCAGTTTCCCGTGGCGGAACTATGGCTACACCTTC. Its translation: CASSFPWRNYGYTF.